The subject of this entry is one T cell receptor beta chain. The data belong to a study of shared clonotypes between healthy human individuals. CD45RO-negative CD8 cells positively selected for CCR7 made up the naive population, which excluded terminally differentiated effector memory CD45RA+ cells. Study donors comprised healthy, HIV-negative adults devoid of recent acute infection or vaccination. Clones were sequenced by immunoSEQ multiplex PCR, and TCRdb holds only the in-frame ones, with some missing. The data show roughly 1,800,000 clones, roughly 94% seen once. J gave up 4 bases and V 3 bases, and 5 bases lay outside the gene matches. This CDR3 has 14 residues. CDR1 is MDHEN, CDR2 SYDVKM, per germline.

The sample taken for sequencing was naive CD8+ T cells sorted from blood. The chain links TRBV28 to TRBJ2-7; 8 bases align to TRBD1. The source is a man aged 18 to 29 in good health. This CDR3 reads CASSLNNRGYEQYF. The CDR3 DNA follows: TGTGCCAGCAGTTTGAATAACAGGGGGTACGAGCAGTACTTC.